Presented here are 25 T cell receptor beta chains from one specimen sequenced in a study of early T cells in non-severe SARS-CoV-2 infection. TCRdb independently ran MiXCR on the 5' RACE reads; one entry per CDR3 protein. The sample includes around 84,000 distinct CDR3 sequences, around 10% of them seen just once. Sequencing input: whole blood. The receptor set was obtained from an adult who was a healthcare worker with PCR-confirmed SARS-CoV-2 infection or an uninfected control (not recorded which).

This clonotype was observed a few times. The CDR3 sequence: CSARDPQKNYEQYF. CDR3 nucleotides: TGCAGTGCTAGAGATCCCCAGAAAAACTACGAGCAGTACTTC. The rearrangement uses TRBV20-1 and TRBJ2-7; D not certain. The germline gives CDR1 DFQATT, CDR2 SNEGSKA (reference sequence). CDR3 length equals 14 residues. V was shortened by 0 bases and J by 3 bases, with 12 bases between the two germline ends.

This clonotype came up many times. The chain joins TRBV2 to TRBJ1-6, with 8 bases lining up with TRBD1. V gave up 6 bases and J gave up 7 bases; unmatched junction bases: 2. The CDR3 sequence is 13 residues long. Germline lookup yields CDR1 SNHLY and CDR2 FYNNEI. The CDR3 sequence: CASRQGGNSPLHF. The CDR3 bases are TGTGCCAGCAGACAGGGGGGAAATTCACCCCTCCACTTT.

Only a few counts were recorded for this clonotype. CDR3 in amino acids: CASSVDRVLYNSPLHF. CDR3 DNA sequence: TGTGCCAGCAGCGTAGATCGGGTCTTGTATAATTCACCCCTCCACTTT. This rearrangement joins TRBV9 to TRBJ1-6; D not certain. Trimming left V 0 bases short and J 4 bases short, with 11 bases between. The CDR3 sequence is 16 residues long. Germline V CDR1 and CDR2: SGDLS, YYNGEE.

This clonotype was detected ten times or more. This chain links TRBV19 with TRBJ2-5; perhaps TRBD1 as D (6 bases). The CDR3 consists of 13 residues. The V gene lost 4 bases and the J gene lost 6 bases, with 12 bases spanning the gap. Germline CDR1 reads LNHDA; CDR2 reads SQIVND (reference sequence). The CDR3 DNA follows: TGTGCCAGTAGTAATTACAGGGTTAAGACCCAGTACTTC. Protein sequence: CASSNYRVKTQYF. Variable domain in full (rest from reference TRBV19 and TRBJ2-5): DGGITQSPKYLFRKEGQNVTLSCEQNLNHDAMYWYRQDPGQGLRLIYYSQIVNDFQKGDIAEGYSVSREKKESFPLTVTSAQKNPTAFYLCASSNYRVKTQYFGPGTRLLVL.

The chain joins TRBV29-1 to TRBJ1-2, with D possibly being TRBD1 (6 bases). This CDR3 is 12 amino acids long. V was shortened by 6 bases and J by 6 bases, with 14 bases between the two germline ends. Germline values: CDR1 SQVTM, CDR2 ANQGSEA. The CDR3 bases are TGCAGCGTCAGGACAGTCTCAAATGGCTACACCTTC. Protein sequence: CSVRTVSNGYTF.

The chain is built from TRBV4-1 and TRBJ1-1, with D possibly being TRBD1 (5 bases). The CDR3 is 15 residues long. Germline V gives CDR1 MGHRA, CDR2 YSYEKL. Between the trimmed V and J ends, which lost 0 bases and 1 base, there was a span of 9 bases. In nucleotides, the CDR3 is TGCGCCAGCAGCCAAGATAGTAGGGGGAACACTGAAGCTTTCTTT. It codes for CASSQDSRGNTEAFF.

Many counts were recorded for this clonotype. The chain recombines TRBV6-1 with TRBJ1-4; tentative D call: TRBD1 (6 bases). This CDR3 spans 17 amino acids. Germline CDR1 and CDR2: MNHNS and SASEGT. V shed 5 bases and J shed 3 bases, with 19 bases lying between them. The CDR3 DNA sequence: TGTGCCAGCAGTACCCAGGGACACTCGGTAGCTAATGAAAAACTGTTTTTT. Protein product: CASSTQGHSVANEKLFF.

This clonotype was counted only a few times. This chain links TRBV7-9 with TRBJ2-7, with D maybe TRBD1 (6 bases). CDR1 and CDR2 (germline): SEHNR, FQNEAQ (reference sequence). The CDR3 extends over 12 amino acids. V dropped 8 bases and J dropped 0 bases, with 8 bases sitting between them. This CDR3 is CASEDSSYEQYF. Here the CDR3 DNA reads TGTGCCAGCGAGGACAGCTCCTACGAGCAGTACTTC.

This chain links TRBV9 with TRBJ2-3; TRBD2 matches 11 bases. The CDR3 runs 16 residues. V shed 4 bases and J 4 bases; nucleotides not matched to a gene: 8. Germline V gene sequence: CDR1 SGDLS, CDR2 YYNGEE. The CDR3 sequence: CASSPFRTSGPDTQYF. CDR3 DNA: TGTGCCAGCAGCCCTTTCCGGACTAGCGGGCCAGATACGCAGTATTTT.

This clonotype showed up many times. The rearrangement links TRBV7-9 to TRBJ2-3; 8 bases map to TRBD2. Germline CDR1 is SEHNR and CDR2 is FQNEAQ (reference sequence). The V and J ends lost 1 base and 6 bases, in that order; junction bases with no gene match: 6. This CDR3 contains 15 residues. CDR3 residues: CASSLGSSGGDTQYF. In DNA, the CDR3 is TGTGCCAGCAGCTTAGGGTCGAGCGGGGGCGATACGCAGTATTTT. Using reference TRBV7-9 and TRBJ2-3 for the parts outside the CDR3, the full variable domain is DTGVSQNPRHKITKRGQNVTFRCDPISEHNRLYWYRQTLGQGPEFLTYFQNEAQLEKSRLLSDRFSAERPKGSFSTLEIQRTEQGDSAMYLCASSLGSSGGDTQYFGPGTRLTVL.

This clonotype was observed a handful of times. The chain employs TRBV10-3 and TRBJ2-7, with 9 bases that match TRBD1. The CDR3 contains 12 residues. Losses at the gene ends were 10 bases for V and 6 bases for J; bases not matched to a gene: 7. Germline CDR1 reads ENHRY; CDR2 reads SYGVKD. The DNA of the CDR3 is TGTGCCACTCGGCAGACAGGGGGCGAGCAGTACTTC. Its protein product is CATRQTGGEQYF.

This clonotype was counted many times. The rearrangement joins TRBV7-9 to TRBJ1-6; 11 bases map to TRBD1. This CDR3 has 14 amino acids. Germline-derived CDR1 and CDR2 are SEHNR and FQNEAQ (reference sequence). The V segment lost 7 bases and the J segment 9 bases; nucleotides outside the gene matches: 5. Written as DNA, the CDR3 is TGTGCCAGCAACTCGGACAGGGGGCCTTCACCCCTCCACTTT. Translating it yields CASNSDRGPSPLHF.

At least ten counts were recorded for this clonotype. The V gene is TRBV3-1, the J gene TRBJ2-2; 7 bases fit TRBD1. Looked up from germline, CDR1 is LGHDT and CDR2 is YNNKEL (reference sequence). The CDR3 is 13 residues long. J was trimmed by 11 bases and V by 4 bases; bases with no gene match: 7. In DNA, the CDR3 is TGTGCCAGCAGCCTCAGGGGGACAGAAGAGCTGTTTTTT. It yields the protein CASSLRGTEELFF. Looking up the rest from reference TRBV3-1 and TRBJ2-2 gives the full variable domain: DTAVSQTPKYLVTQMGNDKSIKCEQNLGHDTMYWYKQDSKKFLKIMFSYNNKELIINETVPNRFSPKSPDKAHLNLHINSLELGDSAVYFCASSLRGTEELFFGEGSRLTVL.

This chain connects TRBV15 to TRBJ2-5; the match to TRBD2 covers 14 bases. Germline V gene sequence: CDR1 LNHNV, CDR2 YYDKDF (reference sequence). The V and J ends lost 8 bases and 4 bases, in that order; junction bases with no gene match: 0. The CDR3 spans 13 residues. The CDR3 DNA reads TGTGCCACCGGGACTAGCGGGGGAGAGACCCAGTACTTC. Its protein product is CATGTSGGETQYF.

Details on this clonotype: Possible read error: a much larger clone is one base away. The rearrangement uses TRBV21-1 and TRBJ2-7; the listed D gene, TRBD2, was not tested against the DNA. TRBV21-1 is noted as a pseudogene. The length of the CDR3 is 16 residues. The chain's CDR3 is CASSSRVDYTSYEQYF. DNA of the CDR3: TGTGCCAGCAGCTCACGGGTAGACTACACCTCCTACGAGCAGTACTTC.

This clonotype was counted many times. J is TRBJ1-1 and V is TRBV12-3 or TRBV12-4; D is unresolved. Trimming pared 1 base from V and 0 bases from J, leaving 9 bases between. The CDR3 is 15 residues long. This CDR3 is CASSLDLELNTEAFF. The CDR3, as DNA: TGTGCCAGCAGTTTAGACCTGGAACTGAACACTGAAGCTTTCTTT.

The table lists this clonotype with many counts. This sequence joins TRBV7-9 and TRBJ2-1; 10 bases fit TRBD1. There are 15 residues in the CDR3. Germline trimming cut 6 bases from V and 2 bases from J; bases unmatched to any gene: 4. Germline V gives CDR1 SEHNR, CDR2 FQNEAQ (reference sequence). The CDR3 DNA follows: TGTGCCAGCAGTACGACAGGGGGCGCCTACAATGAGCAGTTCTTC. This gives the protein CASSTTGGAYNEQFF.

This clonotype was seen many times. DNA of the CDR3: TGTGCCAGCAGCTTGACTAGCGGGAGCTCCTACGAGCAGTACTTC. Protein product: CASSLTSGSSYEQYF. The chain has TRBV11-2 and TRBJ2-7; 12 bases fit TRBD2. This CDR3 has 15 residues. The V gene end was trimmed by 3 bases and the J gene end by 0 bases; junction bases not matched to a gene: 0. Germline CDR1 SGHAT, CDR2 FQNNGV.

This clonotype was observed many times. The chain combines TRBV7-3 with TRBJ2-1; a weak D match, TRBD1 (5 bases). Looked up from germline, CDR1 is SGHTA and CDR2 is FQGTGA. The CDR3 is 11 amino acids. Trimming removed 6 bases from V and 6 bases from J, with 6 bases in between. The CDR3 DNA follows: TGTGCCAGCAGTCAGGGCAATGAGCAGTTCTTC. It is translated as CASSQGNEQFF.

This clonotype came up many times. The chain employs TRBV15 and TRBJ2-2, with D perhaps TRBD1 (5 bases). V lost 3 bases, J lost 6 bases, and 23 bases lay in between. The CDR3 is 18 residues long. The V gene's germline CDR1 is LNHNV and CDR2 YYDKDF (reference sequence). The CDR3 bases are TGTGCCACCAGCAGGGATCCCCAGGGCCTTGTACCACCCGGGGAGCTGTTTTTT. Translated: CATSRDPQGLVPPGELFF. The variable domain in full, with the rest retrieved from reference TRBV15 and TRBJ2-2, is DAMVIQNPRYQVTQFGKPVTLSCSQTLNHNVMYWYQQKSSQAPKLLFHYYDKDFNNEADTPDNFQSRRPNTSFCFLDIRSPGLGDTAMYLCATSRDPQGLVPPGELFFGEGSRLTVL.

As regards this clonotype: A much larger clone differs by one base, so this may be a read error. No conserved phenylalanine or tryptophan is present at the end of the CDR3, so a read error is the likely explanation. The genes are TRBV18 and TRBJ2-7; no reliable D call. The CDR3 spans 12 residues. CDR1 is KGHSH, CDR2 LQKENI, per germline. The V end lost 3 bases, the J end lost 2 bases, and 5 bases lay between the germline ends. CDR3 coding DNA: TGTGCCAGCTCACCTCTCACCTACGAGCAGTACTAC. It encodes CASSPLTYEQYY.

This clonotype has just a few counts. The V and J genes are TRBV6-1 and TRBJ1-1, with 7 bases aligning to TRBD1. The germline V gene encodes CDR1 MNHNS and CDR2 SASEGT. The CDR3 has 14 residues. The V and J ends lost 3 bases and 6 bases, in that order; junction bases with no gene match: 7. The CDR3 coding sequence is TGTGCCAGCAGTGAGACAGGGTTTGTCGCTGAAGCTTTCTTT. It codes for CASSETGFVAEAFF.

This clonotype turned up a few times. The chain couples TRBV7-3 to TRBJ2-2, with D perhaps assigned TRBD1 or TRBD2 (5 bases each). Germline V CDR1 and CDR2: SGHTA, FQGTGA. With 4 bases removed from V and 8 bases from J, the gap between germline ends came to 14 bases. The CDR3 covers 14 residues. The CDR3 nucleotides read TGTGCCAGCAGCTCGGGACCACAAAGGGGGGAGCTGTTTTTT. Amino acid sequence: CASSSGPQRGELFF.

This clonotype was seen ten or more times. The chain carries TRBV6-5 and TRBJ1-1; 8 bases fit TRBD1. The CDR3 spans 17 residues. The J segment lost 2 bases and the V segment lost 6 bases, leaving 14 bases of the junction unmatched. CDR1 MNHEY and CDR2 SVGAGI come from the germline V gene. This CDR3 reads CASSRAGQGRGNTEAFF. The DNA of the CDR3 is TGTGCCAGCAGCCGAGCCGGACAGGGTAGGGGAAACACTGAAGCTTTCTTT.

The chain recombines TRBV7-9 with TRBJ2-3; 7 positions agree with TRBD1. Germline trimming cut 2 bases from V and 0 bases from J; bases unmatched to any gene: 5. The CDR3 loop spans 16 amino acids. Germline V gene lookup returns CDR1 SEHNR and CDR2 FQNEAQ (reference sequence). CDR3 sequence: CASSLRDSFSTDTQYF. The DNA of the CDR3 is TGTGCCAGCAGCTTAAGGGACAGCTTTAGCACAGATACGCAGTATTTT.